One and the same sample provided the 19 T cell receptor beta chains below, sequenced in a study of T cells in Graves' hyperthyroidism and ophthalmopathy. There were TCR beta CDR3 regions amplified from RNA transcripts. The HTBI primer set served for first-round RT-PCR of the TCR CDR3. TCRdb reprocessed the multiplex PCR reads via MiXCR and lists one record per CDR3 protein. The sample shows about 570,000 distinct CDR3 sequences, about half of them seen only once. Sequencing was carried out using peripheral blood or thyroid tissue (not recorded which). The source of these receptors is an adult woman with Graves' disease, either hyperthyroidism or ophthalmopathy (not recorded which).

Ten or more counts support this clonotype. In DNA form, the CDR3 reads TGCAGTGCCAGCCGGGACTTGAACACTGAAGCTTTCTTT. Residues: CSASRDLNTEAFF. The V gene is TRBV20-1, the J gene TRBJ1-1; perhaps TRBD1 as D (5 bases). Trimming pared 6 bases from V and 0 bases from J, leaving 11 bases between. Germline assignment: CDR1 DFQATT and CDR2 SNEGSKA (reference sequence). The CDR3 runs to 13 residues.

V usage is TRBV20-1 and J usage is TRBJ2-7; 8 nucleotides line up with TRBD2. This CDR3 has 13 residues. From germline, CDR1 is DFQATT and CDR2 SNEGSKA (reference sequence). J was trimmed by 7 bases and V by 6 bases; bases with no gene match: 11. Here the CDR3 reads CSASRGGLQEQYF. The CDR3 nucleotides are TGCAGTGCCTCCCGGGGGGGGCTCCAAGAGCAGTACTTC.

This clonotype was seen repeatedly, ten times or more. The J gene is TRBJ1-6, the V gene TRBV20-1; TRBD1 aligns across 8 bases. This CDR3 spans 13 amino acids. V was clipped by 5 bases and J by 17 bases; unmatched bases: 14. Germline values: CDR1 DFQATT, CDR2 SNEGSKA (reference sequence). The CDR3 nucleotides read TGCAGTGCTCAGGGGGCGGGGGCTGGTTCGATCCACTTT. Translation: CSAQGAGAGSIHF.

This clonotype appeared many times. V is TRBV10-3 and J is TRBJ1-3; no clear D gene. Germline CDR1 and CDR2: ENHRY and SYGVKD. This CDR3 has 16 amino acids. V was shortened by 3 bases and J by 3 bases, with 15 bases between the two germline ends. The CDR3 bases are TGTGCCATCAGTGAATCAGAGGTCCGGGATGGAAACACCATATATTTT. Translation gives CAISESEVRDGNTIYF.

The rearrangement uses TRBV20-1 and TRBJ2-5; TRBD2 aligns across 7 bases. Looked up from germline, CDR1 is DFQATT and CDR2 is SNEGSKA (reference sequence). The V segment lost 0 bases and the J segment 3 bases; nucleotides outside the gene matches: 4. The CDR3 is 14 amino acids. The CDR3 sequence: CSARDVGGEETQYF. CDR3 sequence (DNA): TGCAGTGCTAGAGATGTTGGGGGGGAAGAGACCCAGTACTTC.

This clonotype was observed at least ten times. The chain joins TRBV12-3 or TRBV12-4 to TRBJ1-5, with a tentative D call TRBD1 (6 bases). V shed 6 bases and J shed 7 bases, with 10 bases lying between them. The length of the CDR3 is 12 residues. Written as DNA, the CDR3 is TGTGCCAGCAGACAGGGTAACCAGCCCCAGCATTTT. It translates to CASRQGNQPQHF.

Many counts were recorded for this clonotype. This chain connects TRBV7-6 to TRBJ2-7; D ambiguous. The CDR3 is 15 residues long. V gave up 1 base and J gave up 0 bases, with 10 bases separating them. The V gene's germline CDR1 is SGHVS and CDR2 FNYEAQ. CDR3 in amino acids: CASSLGLGRSYEQYF. CDR3 coding DNA: TGTGCCAGCAGCTTAGGATTGGGTCGCTCCTACGAGCAGTACTTC.

This clonotype was detected many times. The chain recombines TRBV4-1 with TRBJ2-2; 7 bases map to TRBD1. The trim removed 4 bases at V and 3 bases at J, leaving 5 bases unmatched. The CDR3 is 15 residues long. CDR1 is MGHRA and CDR2 is YSYEKL in the germline V gene. CDR3 bases: TGCGCCAGCAGCCTCCGGGACAGTTACACCGGGGAGCTGTTTTTT. Translated: CASSLRDSYTGELFF.

This clonotype came up many times. V usage is TRBV2 and J usage is TRBJ1-5, with TRBD1 identical over 7 bases. V shed 6 bases and J 7 bases; nucleotides not matched to a gene: 3. The CDR3 covers 12 residues. Germline CDR1 is SNHLY and CDR2 is FYNNEI. The CDR3 nucleotides read TGTGCCAGCAGGACAGGGAGGCAGCCCCAGCATTTT. Protein sequence: CASRTGRQPQHF.

The chain couples TRBV15 to TRBJ1-5; 7 bases fit TRBD1. J was trimmed by 7 bases and V by 2 bases; bases with no gene match: 20. The CDR3 totals 19 residues. CDR1 is LNHNV, CDR2 YYDKDF, per germline (reference sequence). CDR3 residues: CATSRSGGTARVRGQPQHF. CDR3 in DNA: TGTGCCACCAGCAGATCGGGGGGGACAGCCCGCGTTCGGGGACAGCCCCAGCATTTT.

This clonotype showed up many times. The chain carries TRBV28 and TRBJ1-2; D ambiguous. The germline V and J ends were trimmed by 3 bases and 4 bases, with 9 bases remaining between them. CDR3 length: 13 amino acids. Germline V gene data show CDR1 as MDHEN and CDR2 as SYDVKM. This CDR3 is CASSFTYGYGYTF. CDR3 nucleotides: TGTGCCAGCAGTTTTACGTATGGCTATGGCTACACCTTC.

In this sample, this clonotype turned up a few times. This may arise from a read error, as a much more abundant clone is one base away. CDR3 in DNA: TGTGCCAACAGCCAAAGGGTGGGACTCCAGAATTCACCCCTCCACTTT. This gives the protein CANSQRVGLQNSPLHF. The genes are TRBV4-2 and TRBJ1-6; weak D call: TRBD1 (5 bases). Germline-derived CDR1 and CDR2 are LGHNA and YNFKEQ. The CDR3 has 16 amino acids.

With regard to this clonotype: One end of the junction does not line up with germline, which may come from a read error. V gene TRBV7-2 combines with J gene TRBJ2-7; D call uncertain. CDR1 is SGHTA and CDR2 is FQGNSA in the germline V gene. This CDR3 spans 11 amino acids. CDR3 protein: CASSLAGRAAF. Written as DNA, the CDR3 is TGTGCCAGCAGCTTAGCGGGTCGGGCGGCCTTC.

With respect to this clonotype: A junction end diverges from the germline sequence, so it may reflect a read error. This chain joins TRBV9 and TRBJ2-2; weak D call: TRBD2 (5 bases). Germline lookup yields CDR1 SGDLS and CDR2 YYNGEE. There are 13 residues in the CDR3. CDR3 amino acids: CASSVLGDGEPFF. CDR3 in DNA: TGTGCCAGCAGCGTATTGGGAGACGGGGAGCCGTTTTTT.

This clonotype was counted ten times or more. The rearrangement joins TRBV18 to TRBJ1-2; possibly TRBD1 for D (5 bases). Germline V gene lookup returns CDR1 KGHSH and CDR2 LQKENI. Trimming left V 3 bases short and J 7 bases short, with 9 bases between. The CDR3 sequence is 12 residues long. CDR3 region: CASSPQGFGYTF. CDR3 DNA: TGTGCCAGCTCACCTCAGGGCTTTGGCTACACCTTC. The variable domain in full, completed from reference TRBV18 and TRBJ1-2, reads NAGVMQNPRHLVRRRGQEARLRCSPMKGHSHVYWYRQLPEEGLKFMVYLQKENIIDESGMPKERFSAEFPKEGPSILRIQQVVRGDSAAYFCASSPQGFGYTFGSGTRLTVV.

Of note for this clonotype: This clone may be a read error of a much larger clone one base away. The V gene is TRBV3-1, the J gene TRBJ1-2; D gene ambiguous. Germline CDR1 and CDR2: LGHDT and YNNKEL (reference sequence). The CDR3 extends over 14 amino acids. V was pared by 1 base and J by 7 bases, with 13 bases between. This chain's CDR3 is CASSQAPELGGYTF. In DNA, the CDR3 is TGTGCCAGCAGCCAAGCTCCGGAACTCGGTGGCTACACCTTC.

This clonotype has ten or more counts. The chain uses TRBV11-2 and TRBJ2-6; D uncertain. The CDR3 has 13 residues. Trimming left V 7 bases short and J 0 bases short, with 4 bases between. Germline V gives CDR1 SGHAT, CDR2 FQNNGV. The CDR3 protein is CASKRSGANVLTF. CDR3 DNA sequence: TGTGCCAGCAAGCGCTCTGGGGCCAACGTCCTGACTTTC.

J is TRBJ2-2 and V is TRBV6-5, with a tentative D call TRBD1 (6 bases). CDR3 length equals 20 residues. The V end lost 1 base, the J end lost 2 bases, and 23 bases lay between the germline ends. From germline, CDR1 is MNHEY and CDR2 SVGAGI. CDR3 amino acids: CASSYYWRTAWDINTGELFF. DNA for the CDR3: TGTGCCAGCAGTTACTACTGGCGAACGGCCTGGGACATTAACACCGGGGAGCTGTTTTTT.

This chain joins TRBV7-9 and TRBJ1-1, with D maybe TRBD1 (5 bases). From germline, CDR1 is SEHNR and CDR2 FQNEAQ (reference sequence). V was pared by 5 bases and J by 6 bases, with 16 bases between. The length of the CDR3 is 14 residues. The CDR3 loop reads CASSPSGLDAEAFF. As DNA, the CDR3 is TGTGCCAGCAGCCCTTCGGGACTAGATGCTGAAGCTTTCTTT.